Listed below are T cell receptor beta chains from one sample, sequenced in a study of breast tumors, draining lymph nodes, adjacent tissues. Each CDR3 protein gets one entry after TCRdb re-called the multiplex PCR reads with MiXCR. Here the sample spans 150,000 to 250,000 distinct CDR3 sequences, 31% being singletons. Sequencing was performed on axillary lymph node tissue. These receptors all stem from a female donor with breast cancer. Some clones in this sample may be carry-over from other donors' samples. The CDR3 runs from the conserved cysteine through the conserved F or W. A D gene is named only where the DNA matches it firmly. Size values are once, few and many counts, or a class for expanded clones, and some rows have none.

CDR3nt	CDR3aa	d_gene	abundance	v_gene	j_gene
TGTGCCAGCAGCCCGAGGCCGACTAGTATCGATGAGCAGTTCTTC	CASSPRPTSIDEQFF	.	many	TRBV7-9	TRBJ2-1
TGTGCCAGCAGCTTTAGTCTGGAGACCCAGTACTTC	CASSFSLETQYF	.	many	TRBV5-4	TRBJ2-5
TGCGCCAGCAGCTTTGCAGGGAGCGCTGAAGCTTTCTTT	CASSFAGSAEAFF	.	.	TRBV5-1	TRBJ1-1
TGTGCCTGGAGAACAGGGGAAGGCTATGGCTACACCTTC	CAWRTGEGYGYTF	TRBD1	many	TRBV30	TRBJ1-2
TGTGCCAGCAGCTTAGAACACTACGCGAACACCGGGAAGCTGTTTTTT	CASSLEHYANTGKLFF	.	few	TRBV13	TRBJ2-2
TGTGCCAGCAGAACTAGGTTGGCCTACGAGCAGTACTTC	CASRTRLAYEQYF	.	.	TRBV4-2	TRBJ2-7
TGCAGTGCTCTCTCAGGGTTCAATGAGCAGTTCTTC	CSALSGFNEQFF	.	many	TRBV20-1	TRBJ2-1
TGTGCCAGTAGTATAAGGGTACGGGGAAGGTATGAGCGGTTCTTC	CASSIRVRGRYERFF	.	.	TRBV19	TRBJ2-1
TGTGCCAGTACAACAACAGCTAACACTGAAGCTTTCTTT	CASTTTANTEAFF	.	.	TRBV19	TRBJ1-1
TGTGCCAGCAGCAAGGGGACAGCTCCAACTGAAAAACTGTTTTTT	CASSKGTAPTEKLFF	TRBD1	.	TRBV7-2	TRBJ1-4
TGTGCCAGCAGCTTAGAAGTCCGAGGCCCCTACGAGCAGTACTTC	CASSLEVRGPYEQYF	.	many	TRBV7-8	TRBJ2-7
TGCAGTGCTAGAGATCAACAGGGGCAAGAGACCCAGTACTTC	CSARDQQGQETQYF	TRBD1	many	TRBV20-1	TRBJ2-5
TGTGCCAGCAGCTTGGGCGGCTCCTACAATGAAAAACTGTTTTTT	CASSLGGSYNEKLFF	.	few	TRBV11-3	TRBJ1-4
TGCAGCGCCAGCAGCTTGACTAGCACCGCAGCAGATACGCAGTATTTT	CSASSLTSTAADTQYF	TRBD2	.	TRBV29-1	TRBJ2-3
TGTGCCACCAGCAGAGATCGGGCAGAAGAGACCCAGTACTTC	CATSRDRAEETQYF	.	many	TRBV15	TRBJ2-5
TGTGCCAGCAGCTTAGGATCACTTAGGGACAGGGATACCGAGACCCAGTACTTC	CASSLGSLRDRDTETQYF	TRBD1	many	TRBV7-9	TRBJ2-5
TGTGCCAGCAGCTTAGTGGGGGGGGGAGCTGGCGGCTACACCTTC	CASSLVGGGAGGYTF	.	many	TRBV7-8	TRBJ1-2
TGTGCCAGCAGCGTAGAGGGGGGCTATGGCTACACCTTC	CASSVEGGYGYTF	.	.	TRBV9	TRBJ1-2
TGCGCCAGCAGCCAAGACTTCACAGGGGGCGCGAGCTACACCTTC	CASSQDFTGGASYTF	TRBD1	many	TRBV4-3	TRBJ1-2
TGTGCCAGCAGCTCCGGACTAGCGGGGGGACTACAAGAGACCCAGTACTTC	CASSSGLAGGLQETQYF	TRBD2	many	TRBV9	TRBJ2-5
TGTGCCAGCAGTTCCCTACCGGGGGCCTTGACAGATACGCAGTATTTT	CASSSLPGALTDTQYF	.	.	TRBV12-3/TRBV12-4	TRBJ2-3
TGCAGTGCTAGGGTGACAGAATCAGTCTATGGCTACACCTTC	CSARVTESVYGYTF	.	many	TRBV20-1	TRBJ1-2
TGTGCCAGCAGCCTTAGAGTTTCCTACGAGCAGTACTTC	CASSLRVSYEQYF	.	many	TRBV7-8	TRBJ2-7
TGTGCCAGCAGCCCTAGTACTAGCAATCAGCCCCAGCATTTT	CASSPSTSNQPQHF	.	many	TRBV7-8	TRBJ1-5
TGTGCCAGCAGTGAATTGATGGGAGAGACCCAGTACTTC	CASSELMGETQYF	.	many	TRBV25-1	TRBJ2-5
TGCAGCGTTGATAAACTGGGGGGCCGATACAATGAGCAGTTCTTC	CSVDKLGGRYNEQFF	.	many	TRBV29-1	TRBJ2-1
TGTGCCTGGAGTACCGAGTTCTCCTACAATGAGCAGTTCTTC	CAWSTEFSYNEQFF	.	many	TRBV30	TRBJ2-1
TGTGCCAGTAGTATACCCAGGAATAATTCACCCCTCCACTTT	CASSIPRNNSPLHF	.	many	TRBV19	TRBJ1-6
TGTGCCAGCAGTTTCACCCTAGACTCCTACAATGAGCAGTTCTTC	CASSFTLDSYNEQFF	.	few	TRBV12-3/TRBV12-4	TRBJ2-1
TGCGCCAGCAGCAGCAGGGTAGTAGGCGGCTACACCTTC	CASSSRVVGGYTF	.	many	TRBV5-1	TRBJ1-2
TGCAGTGTTAGCTACAGCACAGATACGCAGTATTTT	CSVSYSTDTQYF	.	many	TRBV20-1	TRBJ2-3
TGCAGTGCTAGAGATGAGCCCCCCGCGGGAGACGGTGGCTACACCTTC	CSARDEPPAGDGGYTF	.	.	TRBV20-1	TRBJ1-2
TGTGCCAGCAGAACTAACCCCGACCTCCCCGAGTTCTTC	CASRTNPDLPEFF	.	few	TRBV2	TRBJ2-1
TGTGCCAGCGGCCATAACGCTCGGGCGGGGCTCCGATGGGGGATCGAGCAGTACTTC	CASGHNARAGLRWGIEQYF	.	.	TRBV11-2	TRBJ2-7
TGCAGCGTTGAGGACAGGGGGAACTCCTACGAGCAGTACTTC	CSVEDRGNSYEQYF	TRBD1	many	TRBV29-1	TRBJ2-7
TGTGCCAGCAGCTTTAATGCAGGGGGGGGGCCTACAGATACGCAGTATTTT	CASSFNAGGGPTDTQYF	.	many	TRBV7-3	TRBJ2-3
TGTGCCAGCAGCGTTACAGGCCCCGGCAATCAGCCCCAGCATTTT	CASSVTGPGNQPQHF	.	.	TRBV9	TRBJ1-5
.	CSARDPAHPSHGYTFGSGTQHF	.	.	TRBV20-1	TRBJ1-5
TGTGCCAGCACTAGAGGGGGGGACAGGCTGAGGCCCCAGCATTTT	CASTRGGDRLRPQHF	TRBD1	many	TRBV2	TRBJ1-5
TGTGCCAGCACCACCGAGACTCCTGTGAACACCGGGGAGCTGTTTTTT	CASTTETPVNTGELFF	.	.	TRBV6-5	TRBJ2-2